The next 17 T cell receptor beta chains were all read from a single sample in a study of T cells in Graves' hyperthyroidism and ophthalmopathy (dated by TCRdb to between 2018 and 2021). Preparation of the library involved multiplex PCR. The instrument was an Illumina HiSeq 2000. The TCR beta CDR3 regions were amplified from the RNA transcripts. For the first round of RT-PCR on the TCR CDR3, the HTBI primer set was used together with the Qiagen OneStep RT-PCR kit. Starting from the raw public reads, TCRdb applied fastp trimming at Q25, assembled clones with MiXCR and retained in-frame beta chains. Each entry merges the rows of one CDR3 protein and shows their most common DNA and genes. The sample table lists 650,000 to 700,000 distinct CDR3 sequences, roughly 17% of them with a count of one. The top ten hold about a sixth of the sample. Sequenced material: blood. The receptors originated from a man between 45 and 60 years old with Graves' hyperthyroidism.

This clonotype was counted ten times or more. The V gene is TRBV10-3, the J gene TRBJ2-1; D call uncertain. The V and J ends lost 0 bases and 9 bases respectively, with 12 bases between them. Germline V lookup: CDR1 ENHRY, CDR2 SYGVKD. The CDR3 has 14 residues. The CDR3 nucleotides are TGTGCCATCAGTGAGTCGCATGTGGGAAGTGAGCAGTTCTTC. As protein: CAISESHVGSEQFF.

This clonotype was observed many times. V is TRBV7-2 and J is TRBJ2-1; the D is unclear. Germline CDR1 SGHTA, CDR2 FQGNSA. The CDR3 sequence is 15 residues long. Trimming pared 0 bases from V and 5 bases from J, leaving 11 bases between. In DNA form, the CDR3 reads TGTGCCAGCAGCTTAGCCCCCAGGATGAACAATGAGCAGTTCTTC. Protein product: CASSLAPRMNNEQFF. Looking up the rest from reference TRBV7-2 and TRBJ2-1 gives the full variable domain: GAGVSQSPSNKVTEKGKDVELRCDPISGHTALYWYRQSLGQGLEFLIYFQGNSAPDKSGLPSDRFSAERTGGSVSTLTIQRTQQEDSAVYLCASSLAPRMNNEQFFGPGTRLTVL.

The chain carries TRBV19 and TRBJ2-1, with 8 bases aligning to TRBD1. The CDR3 length is 13 residues. CDR1 and CDR2 from the germline V gene are LNHDA and SQIVND (reference sequence). V lost 6 bases to trimming and J lost 4 bases; unmatched junction nucleotides: 2. Here the CDR3 reads CASRTGGYNEQFF. The CDR3 DNA reads as TGTGCCAGTAGAACAGGGGGGTACAATGAGCAGTTCTTC.

This clonotype was counted ten times or more. The chain recombines TRBV20-1 with TRBJ2-7; maybe TRBD2 (5 bases). V lost 5 bases, J lost 2 bases, and 16 bases lay in between. The germline V gene has CDR1 DFQATT and CDR2 SNEGSKA (reference sequence). The CDR3 is 14 residues long. The CDR3 sequence is CSAYNVREPYEQYF. CDR3 bases: TGCAGTGCTTACAATGTGAGGGAACCCTACGAGCAGTACTTC.

There are many counts of this clonotype. The chain carries TRBV2 and TRBJ2-2, with D perhaps matching TRBD2 (6 bases). Trimming stripped 7 bases from V and 0 bases from J, with 12 bases between. CDR1 is SNHLY, CDR2 FYNNEI, per germline. The CDR3 is 15 residues long. The CDR3 sequence is CASKAGTANTGELFF. In DNA, the CDR3 is TGTGCCAGCAAGGCCGGGACTGCGAACACCGGGGAGCTGTTTTTT.

There are many counts of this clonotype. The chain carries TRBV5-1 and TRBJ2-5, with 7 bases fitting TRBD2. In germline, CDR1 is SGHRS, CDR2 YFSETQ. CDR3 length equals 17 residues. V lost 0 bases, J lost 3 bases, and 11 bases stayed unmatched. In DNA, the CDR3 is TGCGCCAGCAGCTTGGGGACTAGACAAGGACCTGAAGAGACCCAGTACTTC. Translation: CASSLGTRQGPEETQYF. Using reference TRBV5-1 and TRBJ2-5 for the parts outside the CDR3, the full variable domain is KAGVTQTPRYLIKTRGQQVTLSCSPISGHRSVSWYQQTPGQGLQFLFEYFSETQRNKGNFPGRFSGRQFSNSRSEMNVSTLELGDSALYLCASSLGTRQGPEETQYFGPGTRLLVL.

Comments on this clonotype: A read error is possible here, since a much larger clone lies one base away. V usage is TRBV11-2 and J usage is TRBJ2-7; 10 bases are a match to TRBD2. The V and J ends lost 5 bases and 6 bases, in that order; junction bases with no gene match: 10. The length of the CDR3 is 15 residues. From germline, CDR1 is SGHAT and CDR2 FQNNGV. The CDR3 region has the DNA TGTGCCAGCAGCAGGTTGAGCGGGAGGGCCCGCGAGCAGTACTTC. The encoded protein is CASSRLSGRAREQYF. The full variable domain, rest sourced from reference TRBV11-2 and TRBJ2-7, is EAGVAQSPRYKIIEKRQSVAFWCNPISGHATLYWYQQILGQGPKLLIQFQNNGVVDDSQLPKDRFSAERLKGVDSTLKIQPAKLEDSAVYLCASSRLSGRAREQYFGPGTRLTVT.

This clonotype was counted a few times. The gene calls are TRBV6-1 and TRBJ1-1, with 10 bases that match TRBD1. Germline V CDR1 and CDR2: MNHNS, SASEGT. V was clipped by 3 bases and J by 6 bases; unmatched bases: 1. The CDR3 loop spans 13 amino acids. CDR3 sequence: CASSETGGPEAFF. CDR3 nucleotides: TGTGCCAGCAGTGAGACAGGGGGCCCTGAAGCTTTCTTT.

This clonotype was detected many times. The genes are TRBV15 and TRBJ2-1; TRBD2 aligns across 10 bases. The CDR3 loop spans 15 amino acids. The V gene end was trimmed by 3 bases and the J gene end by 3 bases; junction bases not matched to a gene: 2. Germline V gene lookup returns CDR1 LNHNV and CDR2 YYDKDF (reference sequence). The CDR3 is CATSSGTSDYNEQFF. In DNA form, the CDR3 reads TGTGCCACCAGCAGCGGGACTAGCGACTACAATGAGCAGTTCTTC.

On this clonotype: Just one base apart from a much larger clone, this may be a read error. The chain has TRBV28 and TRBJ2-5; D unclear. Germline CDR1 reads MDHEN; CDR2 reads SYDVKM. The CDR3 consists of 11 residues. The CDR3 here is CASSTVETQHF. CDR3 DNA: TGTGCCAGCAGTACGGTAGAGACCCAGCACTTC.

This clonotype was found many times. The chain uses TRBV2 and TRBJ2-7; tentative D call: TRBD2 (6 bases). The germline V gene encodes CDR1 SNHLY and CDR2 FYNNEI. Trimming left V 4 bases short and J 2 bases short, with 15 bases between. This CDR3 region has 15 residues. The CDR3 is CASSGLAGLTYEQYF. As DNA, the CDR3 is TGTGCCAGCAGTGGGCTCGCGGGACTGACCTACGAGCAGTACTTC.

The chain recombines TRBV13 with TRBJ2-3; perhaps D is TRBD1 or TRBD2 (5 bases each). V was clipped by 5 bases and J by 4 bases, with 22 bases between them. This CDR3 spans 17 amino acids. CDR1 and CDR2 (germline): PRHDT, FYEKMQ (reference sequence). The CDR3, as DNA: TGTGCCAGCAGCCCCCGGGATCAGGGAGTGTTTGCAGATACGCAGTATTTT. Encoded protein: CASSPRDQGVFADTQYF.

This rearrangement joins TRBV30 to TRBJ2-7, with D unclear. Germline CDR1 is GTSNPN and CDR2 is SVGIG (reference sequence). The CDR3 spans 13 residues. Trimming removed 5 bases from V and 4 bases from J, with 15 bases in between. The CDR3 protein is CAWAFWSSYEQYF. CDR3 DNA sequence: TGTGCCTGGGCTTTTTGGAGTTCATACGAGCAGTACTTC.

This clonotype occurred many times. This chain joins TRBV28 and TRBJ1-5; D gene uncertain. The germline CDR1 and CDR2 sequences are MDHEN and SYDVKM. Trimming removed 6 bases from V and 7 bases from J, with 19 bases in between. This CDR3 is 15 amino acids long. The CDR3 sequence is CASRIPGGQWQPQHF. As DNA, the CDR3 is TGTGCCAGCAGGATCCCGGGAGGTCAGTGGCAGCCCCAGCATTTT. The variable domain in full, completed from reference TRBV28 and TRBJ1-5, reads DVKVTQSSRYLVKRTGEKVFLECVQDMDHENMFWYRQDPGLGLRLIYFSYDVKMKEKGDIPEGYSVSREKKERFSLILESASTNQTSMYLCASRIPGGQWQPQHFGDGTRLSIL.

This clonotype was observed a handful of times. The V gene is TRBV7-8, the J gene TRBJ2-7; 9 bases line up with TRBD1. The CDR3 totals 15 residues. Germline lookup yields CDR1 SGHVS and CDR2 FQNEAQ. The V gene end was trimmed by 0 bases and the J gene end by 3 bases; junction bases not matched to a gene: 3. CDR3 amino acids: CASSLAPGQGYEQYF. The DNA for the CDR3 is TGTGCCAGCAGCTTAGCTCCGGGACAGGGCTACGAGCAGTACTTC.

Ten or more counts support this clonotype. The chain links TRBV11-1 to TRBJ2-1; no reliable D call. CDR3 length: 14 residues. Germline V gene lookup returns CDR1 SGHAT and CDR2 FQDESV (reference sequence). Trimming shortened V by 2 bases and J by 1 base, and 6 bases separated the two germline ends. The CDR3, as DNA: TGTGCCAGCAGCTTATTAGAGTCCTACAATGAGCAGTTCTTC. Its translation: CASSLLESYNEQFF. The full variable domain, in which reference TRBV11-1 and TRBJ2-1 provide the parts outside the CDR3, is EAEVAQSPRYKITEKSQAVAFWCDPISGHATLYWYRQILGQGPELLVQFQDESVVDDSQLPKDRFSAERLKGVDSTLKIQPAELGDSAMYLCASSLLESYNEQFFGPGTRLTVL.

This clonotype has a count of ten or more. The J gene is TRBJ2-1, the V gene TRBV12-3 or TRBV12-4; 9 bases map to TRBD2. This CDR3 is 16 amino acids long. V dropped 0 bases and J dropped 7; count of bases not matched to a gene: 7. The CDR3 nucleotides read TGTGCCAGCAGTTTAGCGGTTAGCGGGAGAAGGAATGAGCAGTTCTTC. This codes for CASSLAVSGRRNEQFF.